These 25 T cell receptor beta chains share one sample of origin, sequenced in a study of blood T cell repertoires in COVID-19. Sequencing was performed with immunoSEQ multiplex PCR; in TCRdb, only in-frame clones are kept and a portion is missing. This sample has approximately 200,000 clones, with more than 70% found just once. The sample taken for sequencing was peripheral blood. These receptors were collected from a woman aged 30 to 39 with acute or convalescent COVID-19.

The rearrangement uses TRBV6-1 and TRBJ1-1; D gene unclear. The CDR3 spans 13 residues. CDR1 and CDR2 from the germline V gene are MNHNS and SASEGT. Trimming took 0 bases from V and 4 from J, leaving 6 bases between them. CDR3 coding DNA: TGTGCCAGCAGTGAAGCGGGGAGCACTGAAGCTTTCTTT. Translating gives CASSEAGSTEAFF.

The genes are TRBV28 and TRBJ2-2; D uncertain. Trimming shortened V by 5 bases and J by 9 bases, and 7 bases separated the two germline ends. The CDR3 contains 11 residues. Germline V gives CDR1 MDHEN, CDR2 SYDVKM. This CDR3 reads CASSLKWELFF. The CDR3 DNA sequence: TGTGCCAGCAGTCTAAAGTGGGAGCTGTTTTTT.

The J gene is TRBJ2-5, the V gene TRBV5-6; 12 bases fit TRBD2. This CDR3 comprises 17 residues. Germline lookup yields CDR1 SGHDT and CDR2 YYEEEE. V was clipped by 2 bases and J by 5 bases; unmatched bases: 10. CDR3: CASSFWPGLAGMETQYF. DNA for the CDR3: TGTGCCAGCAGCTTTTGGCCTGGACTAGCGGGGATGGAGACCCAGTACTTC.

This clone has only one observation. The chain is built from TRBV18 and TRBJ2-7; TRBD2 aligns across 13 bases. Germline loops: CDR1 KGHSH, CDR2 LQKENI. V gave up 9 bases and J gave up 5 bases; unmatched junction bases: 4. The CDR3 is 13 amino acids. The CDR3, as DNA: TGTGCCAGTACCGGACTAGCGGGAGACGAGCAGTACTTC. It translates to CASTGLAGDEQYF.

The genes are TRBV14 and TRBJ2-7; D may be TRBD2 (5 bases). Germline loops: CDR1 SGHDN, CDR2 FVKESK. Trimming stripped 1 base from V and 2 bases from J, with 6 bases between. This CDR3 is built from 13 residues. CDR3 residues: CASSQVGAYEQYF. The CDR3 DNA follows: TGTGCCAGCAGCCAAGTGGGAGCCTACGAGCAGTACTTC. Variable domain in full (rest from reference TRBV14 and TRBJ2-7): EAGVTQFPSHSVIEKGQTVTLRCDPISGHDNLYWYRRVMGKEIKFLLHFVKESKQDESGMPNNRFLAERTGGTYSTLKVQPAELEDSGVYFCASSQVGAYEQYFGPGTRLTVT.

This clone was recorded once. This sequence joins TRBV5-1 and TRBJ2-1; tentatively, D is TRBD1 (6 bases). The V gene's germline CDR1 is SGHRS and CDR2 YFSETQ. This CDR3 is built from 11 residues. V lost 6 bases, J lost 8 bases, and 9 bases lay in between. CDR3 sequence reads: CASIEGDEQFF. The CDR3 nucleotides read TGCGCCAGCATTGAGGGGGATGAGCAGTTCTTC.

DNA of the CDR3: TGTGCCAGCAGCCAAAGCGGCACAGATACGCAGTATTTT. Its protein is CASSQSGTDTQYF. V gene TRBV7-9 combines with J gene TRBJ2-3; D ambiguous. The CDR3 has 13 amino acids. The germline V gene has CDR1 SEHNR and CDR2 FQNEAQ (reference sequence). V gave up 5 bases and J gave up 1 base, with 7 bases separating them.

Here the CDR3 reads CASSWTTVSEQYF. The CDR3 DNA is TGTGCCAGCAGCTGGACTACTGTTTCCGAGCAGTACTTC. The chain recombines TRBV7-9 with TRBJ2-7, with D maybe TRBD2 (6 bases). CDR1 and CDR2 (germline): SEHNR, FQNEAQ (reference sequence). The CDR3 sequence is 13 residues long. Between the trimmed V and J ends, which lost 4 bases and 6 bases, there was a span of 13 bases. The entire variable domain, with the rest obtained from reference TRBV7-9 and TRBJ2-7, is as follows: DTGVSQNPRHKITKRGQNVTFRCDPISEHNRLYWYRQTLGQGPEFLTYFQNEAQLEKSRLLSDRFSAERPKGSFSTLEIQRTEQGDSAMYLCASSWTTVSEQYFGPGTRLTVT.

The gene calls are TRBV11-3 and TRBJ1-3, with 8 bases matching TRBD1. This CDR3 spans 15 amino acids. The junction had 5 bases not matched to a gene; V was cut back by 5 bases and J by 2 bases. CDR1 is SGHNT, CDR2 YENEEA, per germline. CDR3 loop: CASSTGGTAGNTIYF. CDR3 nucleotide sequence: TGTGCCAGCAGCACAGGGGGAACAGCTGGAAACACCATATATTTT.

Of note for this clone: The sample contains more than one DNA sequence encoding this CDR3. The chain couples TRBV2 to TRBJ2-1, with D unresolved. The V end was cut by 2 bases, the J end by 4 bases, with 3 bases between. The V gene's germline CDR1 is SNHLY and CDR2 FYNNEI. The CDR3 covers 12 residues. The CDR3 loop reads CASSELYNEQFF. CDR3 sequence (DNA): TGTGCCAGCAGTGAACTGTACAATGAGCAGTTCTTC.

The V call is TRBV25-1, the J call TRBJ1-4, with D tentatively TRBD1 (5 bases). The CDR3 consists of 12 residues. Trimming cost V 6 bases and J 8 bases, with 10 bases left between them. Per germline, CDR1 MGHDK and CDR2 SYGVNS. The CDR3 nucleotides read TGTGCCAGCAGAGGGGTAAGAGAAAAACTGTTTTTT. Translating gives CASRGVREKLFF. Drawing the rest from reference TRBV25-1 and TRBJ1-4, the complete variable domain is EADIYQTPRYLVIGTGKKITLECSQTMGHDKMYWYQQDPGMELHLIHYSYGVNSTEKGDLSSESTVSRIRTEHFPLTLESARPSHTSQYLCASRGVREKLFFGSGTQLSVL.

A few counts support this clone. This chain links TRBV5-8 with TRBJ1-5; 10 bases match TRBD1. In germline, CDR1 is SGHTS, CDR2 YDEGEE. The CDR3 length is 13 residues. Trimming cost V 3 bases and J 6 bases; bases outside gene matches: 0. The CDR3 bases are TGTGCCAGCAGCTGGACAGGGGGTCAGCCCCAGCATTTT. It specifies CASSWTGGQPQHF.

The chain carries TRBV30 and TRBJ1-4; TRBD1 aligns across 7 bases. Unmatched junction bases numbered 7, after V lost 3 bases and J lost 3 bases. Germline V CDR1 and CDR2: GTSNPN, SVGIG (reference sequence). This CDR3 spans 15 amino acids. CDR3 loop: CAWRRQGPPNEKLFF. The CDR3 DNA sequence: TGTGCCTGGAGGAGACAGGGTCCACCTAATGAAAAACTGTTTTTT.

The chain uses TRBV10-1 and TRBJ2-3, with D uncertain. CDR3 length: 13 residues. The V gene's germline CDR1 is WNHNN and CDR2 SYGVQD (reference sequence). V lost 3 bases, J lost 6 bases, and 10 bases lay in between. In DNA, the CDR3 is TGCGCCAGCAGTGATAAGACACGGGATACGCAGTATTTT. It specifies CASSDKTRDTQYF.

CDR3 sequence: CASSPQGQDLGYGYTF. The CDR3 DNA reads as TGTGCCAGCTCACCACAGGGACAGGATCTCGGCTATGGCTACACCTTC. This chain connects TRBV18 to TRBJ1-2; 8 bases match TRBD1. Losses at the gene ends were 1 base for V and 4 bases for J; bases not matched to a gene: 8. Germline CDR1 KGHSH, CDR2 LQKENI. This CDR3 spans 16 amino acids.

The chain links TRBV18 to TRBJ1-2, with 9 bases lining up with TRBD1. V gave up 3 bases and J gave up 4 bases; unmatched junction bases: 6. Germline assignment: CDR1 KGHSH and CDR2 LQKENI. The CDR3 runs 15 residues. Here the CDR3 reads CASSPRDRVGYGYTF. CDR3 bases: TGTGCCAGCTCACCGCGGGACAGGGTTGGCTATGGCTACACCTTC.

The chain uses TRBV15 and TRBJ2-1; 7 bases line up with TRBD2. In germline, CDR1 is LNHNV, CDR2 YYDKDF (reference sequence). The ends lost 5 bases at V and 9 bases at J; junction bases unmatched: 10. The CDR3 has 14 residues. The chain's CDR3 is CATSAGTTSSEQFF. CDR3 coding DNA: TGTGCCACCAGCGCCGGGACTACCTCCAGTGAGCAGTTCTTC.

The chain has TRBV10-1 and TRBJ2-7; D gene uncertain. This CDR3 comprises 12 residues. CDR1 and CDR2 (germline): WNHNN, SYGVQD (reference sequence). Trimming left V 5 bases short and J 6 bases short, with 11 bases between. CDR3 loop: CASSLAGSEQYF. The CDR3 DNA reads TGCGCCAGCAGTCTGGCCGGGTCCGAGCAGTACTTC.

The DNA of the CDR3 is TGTGCCAGCAGTTTTAGGAGACAAGAGACCCAGTACTTC. It specifies CASSFRRQETQYF. This chain joins TRBV6-5 and TRBJ2-5; D not certain. Per the germline V gene, CDR1 is MNHEY and CDR2 is SVGAGI. Trimming took off 4 bases at V and 2 bases at J, with 8 bases between the two ends. CDR3 size: 13 residues.

The chain carries TRBV5-5 and TRBJ2-3, with D perhaps matching TRBD2 (5 bases). This CDR3 has 14 residues. Trimming cost V 2 bases and J 6 bases, with 13 bases left between them. The germline V gene has CDR1 SGHKS and CDR2 YYEKEE (reference sequence). The chain's CDR3 is CASSFSPRGDTQYF. The CDR3 coding sequence is TGTGCCAGCAGCTTCTCCCCCCGCGGGGATACGCAGTATTTT.

The chain is built from TRBV5-1 and TRBJ1-4, with 9 bases lining up with TRBD1. The CDR3 has 13 amino acids. V shed 4 bases and J 8 bases; nucleotides not matched to a gene: 3. Germline assignment: CDR1 SGHRS and CDR2 YFSETQ. This chain's CDR3 is CASSQGQGEKLFF. The CDR3 DNA reads TGCGCCAGCAGCCAGGGACAGGGAGAAAAACTGTTTTTT.

This chain links TRBV12-3 or TRBV12-4 with TRBJ1-6; D unresolved. V was trimmed by 6 bases and J by 9 bases, leaving 12 bases between them. CDR3 length: 13 residues. The CDR3 here is CASSPLSSSPLHF. The CDR3, as DNA: TGTGCCAGCAGCCCGCTCTCCAGTTCACCCCTCCACTTT.

The rearrangement links TRBV18 to TRBJ2-5; 7 nucleotides align to TRBD1. The CDR3 runs 12 residues. V lost 5 bases and J lost 7; bases outside the gene matches: 4. CDR1 is KGHSH and CDR2 is LQKENI in the germline V gene. The CDR3 is CASSDRVGTQYF. The CDR3 nucleotides are TGTGCCAGCTCAGACAGGGTCGGGACCCAGTACTTC.

The rearrangement uses TRBV2 and TRBJ1-5, with D unresolved. CDR1 and CDR2 from the germline V gene are SNHLY and FYNNEI. This CDR3 spans 14 amino acids. Trimming removed 7 bases at V and 1 base at J, with 11 bases between. This CDR3 is CASTGSGSNQPQHF. The CDR3 DNA sequence: TGTGCCAGCACGGGATCGGGGAGCAATCAGCCCCAGCATTTT.

The chain couples TRBV11-3 to TRBJ1-1; 8 bases map to TRBD1. Germline loops: CDR1 SGHNT, CDR2 YENEEA. The CDR3 has 15 amino acids. The trim removed 7 bases at V and 6 bases at J, leaving 13 bases unmatched. In DNA, the CDR3 is TGTGCCAGCACTCCTCAGGGGGCTGGGTTCTCTGAAGCTTTCTTT. The encoded protein is CASTPQGAGFSEAFF.